This entry features one TCR beta chain sequence. Of the isolated RNA, all was reverse transcribed, and so the sequenced material was expressed TCRB transcripts. The data were produced by immunoSEQ multiplex PCR, yet TCRdb's version contains in-frame clones alone and is incomplete. Of hundreds of thousands of clones in the sample, around 10% are singletons; the top ten hold 0.045% to 0.06%. The data originate from a study of beta chain features in type 1 diabetes. About the study: Researchers looked at about 110 million sorted cells across all samples.

Markers CD45RO/CCR7/CD25/CD127/CD95/CD27 served to sort CD4+ naive, central memory, regulatory and stem cell-like memory cells. The ends lost 2 bases at V and 0 bases at J; junction bases unmatched: 6. This CDR3 region has 17 residues. CDR1 MGHRA and CDR2 YSYEKL come from the germline V gene. The sequence was collected from a woman under 30 in good health. The rearrangement uses TRBV4-1 and TRBJ2-1; TRBD2 aligns across 8 bases. What was sequenced was naive CD4+ T cells from blood. CDR3: CASSQPLSGSSYNEQFF. CDR3 in DNA: TGCGCCAGCAGCCAACCCCTAAGCGGGAGCTCCTACAATGAGCAGTTCTTC.